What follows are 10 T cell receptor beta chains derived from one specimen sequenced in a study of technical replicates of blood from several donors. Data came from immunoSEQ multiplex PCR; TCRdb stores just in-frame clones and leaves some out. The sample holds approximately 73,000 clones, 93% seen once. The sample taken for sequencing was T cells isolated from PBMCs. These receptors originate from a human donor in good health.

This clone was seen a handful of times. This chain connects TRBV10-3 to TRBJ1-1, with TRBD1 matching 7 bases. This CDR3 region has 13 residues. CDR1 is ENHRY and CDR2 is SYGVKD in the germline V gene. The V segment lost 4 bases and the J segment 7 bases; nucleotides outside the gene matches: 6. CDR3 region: CAISGPGTDEAFF. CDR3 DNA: TGTGCCATCAGTGGGCCCGGGACAGATGAAGCTTTCTTT.

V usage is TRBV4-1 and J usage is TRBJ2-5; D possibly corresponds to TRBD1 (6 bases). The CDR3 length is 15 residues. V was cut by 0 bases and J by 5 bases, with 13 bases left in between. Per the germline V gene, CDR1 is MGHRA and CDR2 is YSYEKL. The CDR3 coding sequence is TGCGCCAGCAGCCAAGAGTACAGGGCTGGGGAGACCCAGTACTTC. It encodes CASSQEYRAGETQYF.

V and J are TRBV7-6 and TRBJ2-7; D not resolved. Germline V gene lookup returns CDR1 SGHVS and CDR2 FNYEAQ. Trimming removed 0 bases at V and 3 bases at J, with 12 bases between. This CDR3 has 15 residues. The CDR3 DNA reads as TGTGCCAGCAGCTTAGCGTCGGTTCGTTTCTACGAGCAGTACTTC. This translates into CASSLASVRFYEQYF. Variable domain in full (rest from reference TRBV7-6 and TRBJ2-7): GAGVSQSPRYKVTKRGQDVALRCDPISGHVSLYWYRQALGQGPEFLTYFNYEAQQDKSGLPNDRFSAERPEGSISTLTIQRTEQRDSAMYRCASSLASVRFYEQYFGPGTRLTVT.

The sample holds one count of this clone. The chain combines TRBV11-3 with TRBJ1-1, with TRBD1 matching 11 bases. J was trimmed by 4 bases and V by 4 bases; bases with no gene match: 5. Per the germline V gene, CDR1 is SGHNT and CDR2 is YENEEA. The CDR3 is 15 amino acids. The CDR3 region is CASSSPGTGGTEAFF. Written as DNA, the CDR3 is TGTGCCAGCAGCTCCCCCGGGACAGGGGGCACTGAAGCTTTCTTT.

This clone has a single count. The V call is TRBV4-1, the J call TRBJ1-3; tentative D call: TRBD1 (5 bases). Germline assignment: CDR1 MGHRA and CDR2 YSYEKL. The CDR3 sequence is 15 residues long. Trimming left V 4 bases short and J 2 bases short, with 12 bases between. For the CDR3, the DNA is TGCGCCAGCAGCCTCCGACAAGGGGCTGGAAACACCATATATTTT. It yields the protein CASSLRQGAGNTIYF.

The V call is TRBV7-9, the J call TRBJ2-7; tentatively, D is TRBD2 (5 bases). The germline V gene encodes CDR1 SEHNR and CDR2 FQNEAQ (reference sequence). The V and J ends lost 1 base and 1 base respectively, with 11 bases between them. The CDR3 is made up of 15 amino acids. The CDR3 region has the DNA TGTGCCAGCAGCTTAGAGGATGCGGGTTCCTACGAGCAGTACTTC. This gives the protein CASSLEDAGSYEQYF. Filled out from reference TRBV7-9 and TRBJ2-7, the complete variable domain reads DTGVSQNPRHKITKRGQNVTFRCDPISEHNRLYWYRQTLGQGPEFLTYFQNEAQLEKSRLLSDRFSAERPKGSFSTLEIQRTEQGDSAMYLCASSLEDAGSYEQYFGPGTRLTVT.

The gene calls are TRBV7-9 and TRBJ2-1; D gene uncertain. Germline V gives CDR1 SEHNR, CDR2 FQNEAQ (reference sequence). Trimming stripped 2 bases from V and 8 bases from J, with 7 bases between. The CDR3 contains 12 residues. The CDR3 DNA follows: TGTGCCAGCAGCTTATTTATCGATGAGCAGTTCTTC. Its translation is CASSLFIDEQFF. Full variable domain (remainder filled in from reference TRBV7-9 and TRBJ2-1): DTGVSQNPRHKITKRGQNVTFRCDPISEHNRLYWYRQTLGQGPEFLTYFQNEAQLEKSRLLSDRFSAERPKGSFSTLEIQRTEQGDSAMYLCASSLFIDEQFFGPGTRLTVL.

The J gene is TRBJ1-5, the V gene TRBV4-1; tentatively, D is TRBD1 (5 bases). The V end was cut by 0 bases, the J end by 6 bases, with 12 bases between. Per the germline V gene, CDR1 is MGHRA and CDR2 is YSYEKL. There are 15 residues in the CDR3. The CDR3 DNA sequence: TGCGCCAGCAGCCAAGATGTCAGGGAACGTCAGCCCCAGCATTTT. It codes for CASSQDVRERQPQHF.

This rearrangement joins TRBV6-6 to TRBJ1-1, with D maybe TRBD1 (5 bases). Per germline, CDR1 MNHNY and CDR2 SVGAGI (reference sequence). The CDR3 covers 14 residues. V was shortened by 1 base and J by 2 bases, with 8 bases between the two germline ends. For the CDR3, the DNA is TGTGCCAGCAGTTACTTAGGGACTAACACTGAAGCTTTCTTT. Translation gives CASSYLGTNTEAFF.

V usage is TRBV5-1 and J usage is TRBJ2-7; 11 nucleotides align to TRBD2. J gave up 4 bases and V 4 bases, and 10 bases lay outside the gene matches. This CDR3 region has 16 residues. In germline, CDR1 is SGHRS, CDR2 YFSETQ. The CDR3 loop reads CASSSGTSGLRYEQYF. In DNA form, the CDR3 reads TGCGCCAGCAGCAGTGGGACTAGCGGCCTGAGATACGAGCAGTACTTC.